A single sample is the source of the 10 T cell receptor beta chains below, sequenced in a study of blood T cell repertoires in COVID-19. The data were produced by immunoSEQ multiplex PCR, yet TCRdb's version contains in-frame clones alone and is incomplete. The sample shows tens of thousands of clones, around 63% of them seen only once. The material sequenced was peripheral blood. Source of these receptors: a human donor in a cohort sampled during active COVID-19.

The chain joins TRBV7-9 to TRBJ2-5; a possible D gene is TRBD1 (6 bases). V was pared by 5 bases and J by 5 bases, with 15 bases between. This CDR3 comprises 14 residues. In germline, CDR1 is SEHNR, CDR2 FQNEAQ (reference sequence). The CDR3 sequence: CASSGEGQRETQYF. The CDR3 DNA sequence: TGTGCCAGCAGCGGCGAAGGACAGAGGGAGACCCAGTACTTC.

The rearrangement links TRBV4-3 to TRBJ2-1; TRBD2 agrees at 7 bases. The trim removed 2 bases at V and 7 bases at J, leaving 5 bases unmatched. Germline assignment: CDR1 LGHNA and CDR2 YSLEER. This CDR3 is built from 14 residues. The CDR3 bases are TGCGCCAGCAGCCAATCGATCGGGAGGAATGAGCAGTTCTTC. It yields the protein CASSQSIGRNEQFF.

This clone was detected only a few times. CDR3 protein: CASSQGGSIRYF. The CDR3 DNA reads TGCGCCAGCAGCCAAGGAGGGTCGATACGGTACTTC. The chain carries TRBV4-1 and TRBJ2-7, with D possibly being TRBD2 (5 bases). The CDR3 extends over 12 amino acids. The V and J ends lost 1 base and 12 bases respectively, with 13 bases between them. Germline lookup yields CDR1 MGHRA and CDR2 YSYEKL.

This clone was seen a handful of times. The V call is TRBV4-3, the J call TRBJ2-5; 8 nucleotides line up with TRBD1. V was pared by 4 bases and J by 4 bases, with 14 bases of the junction left unmatched. This CDR3 contains 17 residues. Germline CDR1 is LGHNA and CDR2 is YSLEER. This CDR3 reads CASSPPFRDRKGETQYF. The CDR3, as DNA: TGCGCCAGCAGCCCCCCCTTTAGGGACAGGAAAGGAGAGACCCAGTACTTC.

The V call is TRBV4-2, the J call TRBJ2-5, with 8 bases identical to TRBD2. V gave up 2 bases and J gave up 0 bases; unmatched junction bases: 2. The length of the CDR3 is 15 residues. Germline CDR1 reads LGHNA; CDR2 reads YNFKEQ. The CDR3 DNA reads TGTGCCAGCAGCCAACACGGGGGGGACCAAGAGACCCAGTACTTC. This codes for CASSQHGGDQETQYF.

The V call is TRBV2, the J call TRBJ2-2, with TRBD1 matching 10 bases. Trimming took 6 bases from V and 6 from J; bases not matched to a gene: 7. There are 15 residues in the CDR3. Germline V lookup: CDR1 SNHLY, CDR2 FYNNEI. The CDR3 sequence is CASRSGQGESGELFF. The CDR3 nucleotides read TGTGCCAGCAGATCAGGACAGGGGGAGTCCGGGGAGCTGTTTTTT.

The V call is TRBV5-1, the J call TRBJ2-3; no reliable D call. There are 18 residues in the CDR3. Trimming removed 5 bases from V and 0 bases from J, with 22 bases in between. Germline V gene data show CDR1 as SGHRS and CDR2 as YFSETQ. CDR3 region: CASRRKVQQYSSTDTQYF. As DNA, the CDR3 is TGCGCCAGCAGGAGGAAAGTTCAGCAGTATTCTAGCACAGATACGCAGTATTTT.

The chain is built from TRBV7-6 and TRBJ1-6; no reliable D call. This CDR3 is built from 13 residues. V was trimmed by 0 bases and J by 8 bases, leaving 5 bases between them. CDR1 and CDR2 (germline): SGHVS, FNYEAQ. The DNA of the CDR3 is TGTGCCAGCAGCTTAGCTTCAGATTCACCCCTCCACTTT. This sequence encodes CASSLASDSPLHF.

This chain uses TRBV28 with TRBJ1-2; no clear D gene. Per germline, CDR1 MDHEN and CDR2 SYDVKM. V lost 5 bases and J 8 bases, leaving 12 bases between the germline ends. The CDR3 is 12 amino acids. DNA for the CDR3: TGTGCCAGCAGTCTTCAAACAGCCGGCTACACCTTC. Protein sequence: CASSLQTAGYTF.

About this clone: Germline is not matched at one junction end, which may reflect a read error. The chain uses TRBV12-3 or TRBV12-4 and TRBJ2-7; 9 nucleotides agree with TRBD1. The CDR3 is 12 amino acids. DNA of the CDR3: TGTGCCAGCAGTTTTCAAAGGGACAGGGTTCACTTC. Residues: CASSFQRDRVHF.